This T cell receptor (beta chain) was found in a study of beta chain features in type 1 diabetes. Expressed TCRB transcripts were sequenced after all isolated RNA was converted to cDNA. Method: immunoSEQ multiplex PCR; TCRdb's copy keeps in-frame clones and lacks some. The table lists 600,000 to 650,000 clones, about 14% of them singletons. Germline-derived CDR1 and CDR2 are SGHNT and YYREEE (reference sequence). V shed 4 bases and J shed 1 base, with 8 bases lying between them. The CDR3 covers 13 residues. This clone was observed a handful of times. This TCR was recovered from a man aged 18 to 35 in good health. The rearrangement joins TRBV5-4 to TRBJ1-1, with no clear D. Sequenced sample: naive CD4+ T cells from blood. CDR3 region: CASSQLKNTEAFF. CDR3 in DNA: TGTGCCAGCAGCCAACTTAAGAACACTGAAGCTTTCTTT.